The 28 T cell receptor beta chains below were found in one sample sequenced in a study of OX40 agonist ivuxolimab in advanced cancers. The library was built by means of the immunoSEQ multiplex PCR assay. TCRdb took this table from immuneACCESS and kept in-frame rearrangements with V and J called. Such tables lack part of the clones; where checked against another copy, unresolved V genes explain under half of the gap, and the rest is unexplained. The sample table shows more than 45,000 clones, and approximately 91% are seen once. About 7% of the sample is taken by the ten largest. The sample was CD4+ or CD8+ T cells sorted from blood, taken in a trial of the OX40 agonist ivuxolimab. Every receptor here comes from an adult with an advanced solid tumor such as melanoma, head and neck, liver or kidney cancer.

This chain connects TRBV10-2 to TRBJ1-2, with a possible D match to TRBD1 (5 bases). The germline V gene has CDR1 WSHSY and CDR2 SAAADI. The germline V and J ends were trimmed by 0 bases and 3 bases, with 8 bases remaining between them. CDR3 length: 14 residues. The DNA for the CDR3 is TGCGCCAGCAGTGAGTCGTGGGGGGACTATGGCTACACCTTC. It specifies CASSESWGDYGYTF.

The chain links TRBV21-1 to TRBJ1-2; the DNA was not compared with TRBD1, the D call given in the table. TRBV21-1 is described as a pseudogene. The CDR3 totals 12 residues. CDR3 residues: CASNRQPYGYTF. The DNA of the CDR3 is TGTGCCAGCAATCGACAGCCCTATGGCTACACCTTC.

V usage is TRBV30 and J usage is TRBJ1-3; the D is unclear. The V and J ends lost 2 bases and 0 bases respectively, with 11 bases between them. This CDR3 has 15 amino acids. CDR1 and CDR2 (germline): GTSNPN, SVGIG (reference sequence). The chain's CDR3 is CAWSPEDVSGNTIYF. Written as DNA, the CDR3 is TGTGCCTGGAGTCCCGAAGACGTCTCTGGAAACACCATATATTTT.

The V call is TRBV5-6, the J call TRBJ1-4; 10 bases match TRBD1. Per the germline V gene, CDR1 is SGHDT and CDR2 is YYEEEE. V trimming: 5 bases; J trimming: 4 bases; junction bases outside the gene matches: 5. The CDR3 runs to 15 residues. CDR3 sequence (DNA): TGTGCCAGCAGGTCAGGGGACAGGGGTAATGAAAAACTGTTTTTT. The encoded protein is CASRSGDRGNEKLFF.

In regard to this clone: The sample contains more than one DNA sequence encoding this CDR3. The chain links TRBV27 to TRBJ2-2; D gene ambiguous. Trimming cost V 6 bases and J 0 bases, with 8 bases left between them. The CDR3 spans 14 residues. The germline CDR1 and CDR2 sequences are MNHEY and SMNVEV (reference sequence). The DNA for the CDR3 is TGTGCCAGCAGCTGGACGGCGAACACCGGGGAGCTGTTTTTT. Translating gives CASSWTANTGELFF.

The rearrangement links TRBV7-9 to TRBJ2-3, with 9 bases fitting TRBD2. The CDR3 contains 15 residues. V was clipped by 3 bases and J by 2 bases; unmatched bases: 3. CDR1 is SEHNR and CDR2 is FQNEAQ in the germline V gene (reference sequence). CDR3: CASSFSGGLTDTQYF. CDR3 sequence (DNA): TGTGCCAGCAGCTTTAGCGGGGGCCTCACAGATACGCAGTATTTT.

Here the CDR3 DNA reads TGCAGCGGGGAGGCAACTCAAGAGACCCAGTACTTC. It codes for CSGEATQETQYF. This sequence joins TRBV29-1 and TRBJ2-5, with D perhaps matching TRBD2 (6 bases). The V gene lost 7 bases and the J gene lost 2 bases, with 11 bases spanning the gap. Germline V lookup: CDR1 SQVTM, CDR2 ANQGSEA. The CDR3 has 12 amino acids.

This sequence joins TRBV5-4 and TRBJ1-2, with unresolved D. The CDR3 has 14 amino acids. Germline CDR1 SGHNT, CDR2 YYREEE (reference sequence). V lost 2 bases and J lost 4, with 12 bases in between. The CDR3: CASSFLGVTYGYTF. DNA for the CDR3: TGTGCCAGCAGCTTTTTGGGAGTCACCTATGGCTACACCTTC.

V is TRBV27 and J is TRBJ2-3; D unclear. Germline CDR1 is MNHEY and CDR2 is SMNVEV (reference sequence). The CDR3 runs to 14 residues. V was clipped by 8 bases and J by 11 bases, with 23 bases between them. The DNA of the CDR3 is TGTGCCAGCCACCCAACCCCCACCCCGGATGTGCAGTATTTT. The encoded protein is CASHPTPTPDVQYF.

The chain couples TRBV10-2 to TRBJ2-1, with D hard to call. The length of the CDR3 is 12 residues. The germline gives CDR1 WSHSY, CDR2 SAAADI. The germline V and J ends were trimmed by 1 base and 5 bases, with 3 bases remaining between them. In nucleotides, the CDR3 is TGCGCCAGCAGTGAGTTCAACAATGAGCAGTTCTTC. It specifies CASSEFNNEQFF.

This chain links TRBV7-9 with TRBJ2-2; D remains unclear. V was cut by 4 bases and J by 6 bases, with 9 bases left in between. The CDR3 is made up of 13 amino acids. Germline CDR1 is SEHNR and CDR2 is FQNEAQ (reference sequence). CDR3 sequence: CASSSPRAGELFF. Here the CDR3 DNA reads TGTGCCAGCAGCTCCCCTAGGGCCGGGGAGCTGTTTTTT.

This chain links TRBV14 with TRBJ1-1; D is perhaps TRBD1 (5 bases). This CDR3 comprises 17 residues. V was clipped by 6 bases and J by 3 bases, with 23 bases between them. Looked up from germline, CDR1 is SGHDN and CDR2 is FVKESK. The CDR3 DNA is TGTGCCAGCAGTCCTGCCTGGGACTCACTAAGGGACACTGAAGCTTTCTTT. Residues: CASSPAWDSLRDTEAFF.

The chain couples TRBV28 to TRBJ1-1; TRBD1 is a possible D gene (5 bases). Germline V gene data show CDR1 as MDHEN and CDR2 as SYDVKM. This CDR3 contains 16 residues. V lost 3 bases and J lost 3, with 17 bases in between. CDR3 DNA: TGTGCCAGCAGTTTCCTTGGCGGGGCTTCGCACACTGAAGCTTTCTTT. Translated, it gives CASSFLGGASHTEAFF.

The V call is TRBV15, the J call TRBJ1-4; D gene unclear. The CDR3 has 13 amino acids. With 5 bases removed from V and 8 bases from J, the gap between germline ends came to 12 bases. Germline CDR1 LNHNV, CDR2 YYDKDF (reference sequence). The CDR3 is CATSRLLSEKLFF. In DNA, the CDR3 is TGTGCCACCAGCCGTCTCTTGAGCGAAAAACTGTTTTTT.

The genes are TRBV4-2 and TRBJ1-2; D ambiguous. Trimming stripped 1 base from V and 6 bases from J, with 12 bases between. The germline V gene encodes CDR1 LGHNA and CDR2 YNFKEQ. The length of the CDR3 is 14 residues. CDR3 in amino acids: CASSQADGVDGYTF. CDR3 coding DNA: TGTGCCAGCAGCCAAGCTGATGGCGTGGATGGCTACACCTTC.

The chain couples TRBV11-2 to TRBJ2-3; D is tentatively TRBD1 or TRBD2 (5 bases each). Per the germline V gene, CDR1 is SGHAT and CDR2 is FQNNGV. The CDR3 runs 16 residues. The germline V and J ends were trimmed by 1 base and 2 bases, with 13 bases remaining between them. CDR3 in amino acids: CASSLGGRTPTDTQYF. CDR3 coding DNA: TGTGCCAGCAGCTTAGGGGGACGGACCCCCACAGATACGCAGTATTTT.

This sequence joins TRBV6-5 and TRBJ2-5; D is uncertain. V gave up 8 bases and J gave up 5 bases, with 9 bases separating them. This CDR3 has 11 amino acids. Germline V CDR1 and CDR2: MNHEY, SVGAGI. CDR3 in amino acids: CASRLGETQYF. CDR3 bases: TGTGCCAGCCGATTGGGTGAGACCCAGTACTTC.

This chain connects TRBV4-1 to TRBJ2-3; D not resolved. Trimming stripped 1 base from V and 2 bases from J, with 10 bases between. The CDR3 consists of 15 residues. Germline CDR1 is MGHRA and CDR2 is YSYEKL. CDR3 nucleotide sequence: TGCGCCAGCAGCCAAGTGGCAAGGACCACAGATACGCAGTATTTT. Residues: CASSQVARTTDTQYF.

The rearrangement joins TRBV7-9 to TRBJ1-1; no firm D call. CDR1 is SEHNR and CDR2 is FQNEAQ in the germline V gene (reference sequence). V gave up 1 base and J gave up 8 bases, with 17 bases separating them. CDR3 length equals 15 residues. CDR3 protein: CASSLGGEVVHEAFF. CDR3 sequence (DNA): TGTGCCAGCAGCTTAGGAGGTGAGGTGGTGCACGAAGCTTTCTTT.

The chain uses TRBV19 and TRBJ1-5, with a possible D match to TRBD1 (5 bases). Germline loops: CDR1 LNHDA, CDR2 SQIVND (reference sequence). There are 13 residues in the CDR3. The V gene lost 1 base and the J gene lost 7 bases, with 8 bases spanning the gap. The CDR3 coding sequence is TGTGCCAGTAGTATAGTCGGGGGGCAGCCCCAGCATTTT. As protein: CASSIVGGQPQHF.

The V gene is TRBV5-1, the J gene TRBJ2-7; TRBD2 matches at 9 bases. The V segment lost 0 bases and the J segment 3 bases; nucleotides outside the gene matches: 4. Germline CDR1 is SGHRS and CDR2 is YFSETQ. This CDR3 is 15 amino acids long. The CDR3 coding sequence is TGCGCCAGCAGCTTGGCTCGCGGGGGGGACTACGAGCAGTACTTC. Translated: CASSLARGGDYEQYF.

The chain has TRBV19 and TRBJ1-2; the D gene is possibly TRBD1 (6 bases). The V end was cut by 7 bases, the J end by 6 bases, with 18 bases between. This CDR3 region has 14 residues. Germline CDR1 reads LNHDA; CDR2 reads SQIVND (reference sequence). CDR3 nucleotides: TGTGCCAGTACGATGGCAGGGGCGTCTCATGGCTACACCTTC. Amino acids: CASTMAGASHGYTF.

This chain uses TRBV29-1 with TRBJ2-1; 9 nucleotides agree with TRBD2. Germline V lookup: CDR1 SQVTM, CDR2 ANQGSEA. Losses at the gene ends were 4 bases for V and 8 bases for J; bases not matched to a gene: 6. The CDR3 contains 13 residues. DNA for the CDR3: TGCAGCGTTGCTAGCGGGGTTATCCATGAGCAGTTCTTC. Its protein product is CSVASGVIHEQFF.

The chain uses TRBV6-6 and TRBJ1-3; 7 nucleotides agree with TRBD1. The V and J ends lost 6 bases and 4 bases, in that order; junction bases with no gene match: 0. From germline, CDR1 is MNHNY and CDR2 SVGAGI (reference sequence). The CDR3 totals 12 residues. The CDR3 nucleotides read TGTGCCAGCAGACAGGGGGGAAACACCATATATTTT. Its translation is CASRQGGNTIYF.

The chain joins TRBV28 to TRBJ2-1; D possibly corresponds to TRBD2 (5 bases). V was trimmed by 1 base and J by 6 bases, leaving 10 bases between them. CDR3 size: 14 residues. CDR1 is MDHEN and CDR2 is SYDVKM in the germline V gene. DNA of the CDR3: TGTGCCAGCAGTTTATCGGGAAACCCCAATGAGCAGTTCTTC. It yields the protein CASSLSGNPNEQFF.

This clone ranks as medium-sized (0.01 to 0.1%). At one end, the junction sequence differs from germline, possibly due to a read error. The CDR3, as DNA: TGTGGCAGCAGGCGGGGGGGCGGAAGAACTGAAGCTTTCTTT. It translates to CGSRRGGGRTEAFF. The chain uses TRBV2 and TRBJ1-1; tentatively, D is TRBD1 (6 bases). Germline V gene sequence: CDR1 SNHLY, CDR2 FYNNEI. The CDR3 is 14 residues long.

The chain couples TRBV15 to TRBJ2-6; possible D gene TRBD2, 6 bases. The CDR3 is 20 amino acids. V was cut by 2 bases and J by 4 bases, with 24 bases left in between. CDR1 and CDR2 (germline): LNHNV, YYDKDF (reference sequence). CDR3 residues: CATSRPYEGGSGPGANVLTF. The CDR3 coding sequence is TGTGCCACCAGCAGACCCTACGAGGGTGGTAGCGGTCCCGGGGCCAACGTCCTGACTTTC.

CDR3 bases: TGTGCCAGCAGTTTATGGCCAGATGAAGCTTTCTTT. Amino acids: CASSLWPDEAFF. The V call is TRBV28, the J call TRBJ1-1, with D unresolved. CDR3 size: 12 residues. CDR1 is MDHEN, CDR2 SYDVKM, per germline. V gave up 0 bases and J gave up 7 bases, with 6 bases separating them.